A selection of T cell receptor beta chains follows, all from one sample in a study of blood T cell repertoires in COVID-19. The data were produced by immunoSEQ multiplex PCR, yet TCRdb's version contains in-frame clones alone and is incomplete. There are around 200,000 clones in the sample; more than 75% occur only once, and 4.4% lies in the top ten. What was sequenced was peripheral blood. These receptors all stem from a man aged 45-65 years with acute or convalescent COVID-19. CDR3s include the opening cysteine and the closing phenylalanine or tryptophan. Each record gives: clone size, J gene, D gene, V gene, CDR3 DNA, CDR3 protein. The D gene is left open where the match is weak. Some rows have no size entry. The others give once, few or many, or a class for an expanded clone.

size: NA; J: TRBJ2-7; D: NA; V: TRBV27; DNA: TGTGCCAGCAGTAGCCTGCGGGGACCTTACTACGAGCAGTACTTC; CDR3: CASSSLRGPYYEQYF
size: NA; J: TRBJ1-5; D: NA; V: TRBV4-1; DNA: TGCGCCAGCAGCCAGAGCCGGGAAGGGCCCCAGCATTTT; CDR3: CASSQSREGPQHF
size: NA; J: TRBJ1-2; D: TRBD1; V: TRBV6-5; DNA: TGTGCCAGCAGTTACTCGGGACAGGGGACCTATGGCTACACCTTC; CDR3: CASSYSGQGTYGYTF
size: NA; J: TRBJ1-2; D: NA; V: TRBV5-5; DNA: TGTGCCAGCACCCGGCCCGGGACAAACTATGGCTACACCTTC; CDR3: CASTRPGTNYGYTF
size: NA; J: TRBJ2-5; D: TRBD1; V: TRBV7-9; DNA: TGTGCCAGCAGCGAGTGGACAGGGGTAATAAAGACCCAGTACTTC; CDR3: CASSEWTGVIKTQYF
size: NA; J: TRBJ1-1; D: NA; V: TRBV29-1; DNA: TGCAGCGCCGGGGGTTTTCGAAACACTGAAGCTTTCTTT; CDR3: CSAGGFRNTEAFF
size: NA; J: TRBJ1-4; D: NA; V: TRBV7-8; DNA: TGTGCCAGCAGCTTGGGGGGGAGGACTAATGAAAAACTGTTTTTT; CDR3: CASSLGGRTNEKLFF
size: NA; J: TRBJ1-1; D: TRBD1; V: TRBV5-1; DNA: TGCGCCAGCAGCTCACAGGGGGCGGGTGAAGCTTTCTTT; CDR3: CASSSQGAGEAFF
size: NA; J: TRBJ2-7; D: TRBD1; V: TRBV19; DNA: TGTGCCACCGGCGGACAGGGACGCGAGCAGTACTTC; CDR3: CATGGQGREQYF
size: NA; J: TRBJ1-3; D: NA; V: TRBV29-1; DNA: TGCAGCGTTGAGCGGTACTCTGGAAACACCATATATTTT; CDR3: CSVERYSGNTIYF
size: NA; J: TRBJ2-5; D: NA; V: TRBV5-6; DNA: TGTGCCAGCAGCTACACAGGGAGCCAAGAGACCCAGTACTTC; CDR3: CASSYTGSQETQYF
size: NA; J: TRBJ1-1; D: TRBD1; V: TRBV5-1; DNA: TGCGCCAGCAGCCCCCGACAGGGGGGCTACACTGAAGCTTTCTTT; CDR3: CASSPRQGGYTEAFF
size: once; J: TRBJ1-1; D: NA; V: TRBV6-5; DNA: TGTGCCAGCAGTTACTCGGTAGGGGTAAACACTGAAGCTTTCTTT; CDR3: CASSYSVGVNTEAFF
size: NA; J: TRBJ1-2; D: TRBD1; V: TRBV15; DNA: TGTGCCACCAGCAGAGCCCGTGGCAGGGGGATCTATGGCTACACCTTC; CDR3: CATSRARGRGIYGYTF
size: NA; J: TRBJ2-1; D: TRBD1; V: TRBV7-9; DNA: TGTGCCAGCAGCTTAGGGACAGGGAATGAGCAGTTCTTC; CDR3: CASSLGTGNEQFF
size: NA; J: TRBJ1-6; D: TRBD1; V: TRBV18; DNA: TGTGCCAGCTCCGGGACAGCGCCTTCACCCCTCCACTTT; CDR3: CASSGTAPSPLHF
size: NA; J: TRBJ2-5; D: NA; V: TRBV7-2; DNA: TGTGCCAGCAGCTCCACTAGTTGGGGGACCCAGTACTTC; CDR3: CASSSTSWGTQYF
size: NA; J: TRBJ1-5; D: NA; V: TRBV19; DNA: TGTGCCAGTAGTACCAGTGATCAGCCCCAGCATTTT; CDR3: CASSTSDQPQHF
size: NA; J: TRBJ1-1; D: NA; V: TRBV10-3; DNA: TGTGCCATCAGGGCGGGAACATACATGAACACTGAAGCTTTCTTT; CDR3: CAIRAGTYMNTEAFF
size: NA; J: TRBJ2-1; D: TRBD2; V: TRBV9; DNA: TGTGCCAGCAGCGTAGGTGTTAGCGGGAGCTCCTACAATGAGCAGTTCTTC; CDR3: CASSVGVSGSSYNEQFF
size: NA; J: TRBJ1-2; D: TRBD1; V: TRBV7-2; DNA: TGTGCCAGCAGCCAACAGGGGTACTATGGCTACACCTTC; CDR3: CASSQQGYYGYTF
size: NA; J: TRBJ1-3; D: NA; V: TRBV6-5; DNA: TGTGCCAGCAGGGACTTGACTTTTACTGGAAACACCATATATTTT; CDR3: CASRDLTFTGNTIYF
size: once; J: TRBJ2-7; D: TRBD1; V: TRBV18; DNA: TGTGCCAGCTCACCGGGACAGGAGGCCTACGAGCAGTACTTC; CDR3: CASSPGQEAYEQYF
size: NA; J: TRBJ2-3; D: NA; V: TRBV5-1; DNA: TGCGCCAGCAGCTTGGATAGCAGCCTCAGCACAGATACGCAGTATTTT; CDR3: CASSLDSSLSTDTQYF